This is a list of T cell receptor beta chains from one sample in a study of radiotherapy plus CTLA-4 blockade in lung cancer. Here immunoSEQ multiplex PCR was the method, and the copy in TCRdb shows in-frame clones only, minus some. The data contain about 77,000 clones, under 75% of them singletons. The sequences come from peripheral blood, collected from a patient treated with radiotherapy plus ipilimumab. The receptors derive from a human donor with non-small cell lung cancer whose response to radiotherapy plus ipilimumab could not be evaluated. Each CDR3 is given with its conserved first and last residue. The order of the fields is clone size, V gene, D gene, J gene, CDR3 DNA, CDR3 protein. The D gene is left open where the match is weak. Clone size is not always given. Where it is, it says once, few, many or a class for expanded clones.

clone_size: few
v_call: TRBV7-3
d_call: -
j_call: TRBJ2-2
cdr3_nt: TGTGCCAGCAGTCGCGACAGGTTGGGAACCGGGGAGCTGTTTTTT
cdr3_aa: CASSRDRLGTGELFF

clone_size: -
v_call: TRBV7-9
d_call: TRBD2
j_call: TRBJ2-7
cdr3_nt: TGTGCCAGCAGCCCACTGGGACTAGCGGATTACGAGCAGTACTTC
cdr3_aa: CASSPLGLADYEQYF

clone_size: -
v_call: TRBV7-9
d_call: TRBD1
j_call: TRBJ2-7
cdr3_nt: TGTGCCAGTGCCTCCGGGACAGGGGGCCACGAGCAGTACTTC
cdr3_aa: CASASGTGGHEQYF

clone_size: -
v_call: TRBV28
d_call: -
j_call: TRBJ1-5
cdr3_nt: TGTGCCAGCAGTTTAGGCGGGGGTAGCAATCAGCCCCAGCATTTT
cdr3_aa: CASSLGGGSNQPQHF

clone_size: -
v_call: TRBV5-1
d_call: TRBD2
j_call: TRBJ2-1
cdr3_nt: TGCGCCAGCAGCCCGAACGGACTAGCGGGTATGGGTAATGAGCAGTTCTTC
cdr3_aa: CASSPNGLAGMGNEQFF

clone_size: -
v_call: TRBV15
d_call: TRBD1
j_call: TRBJ1-1
cdr3_nt: TGTGCCACCAGCAGGGGGACAGGGACGTGGAACACTGAAGCTTTCTTT
cdr3_aa: CATSRGTGTWNTEAFF

clone_size: -
v_call: TRBV19
d_call: TRBD1
j_call: TRBJ1-5
cdr3_nt: TGTGCCAGTAGCCAACCCAGGGACAGGGGAAGCAATCAGCCCCAGCATTTT
cdr3_aa: CASSQPRDRGSNQPQHF

clone_size: -
v_call: TRBV5-8
d_call: -
j_call: TRBJ1-2
cdr3_nt: TGTGCCAGCAGCGGAGGGAGAGGAATGTCGGCTAACTATGGCTACACCTTC
cdr3_aa: CASSGGRGMSANYGYTF

clone_size: -
v_call: TRBV25-1
d_call: TRBD1
j_call: TRBJ1-1
cdr3_nt: TGTGCCAGCAGTGAAACAGGGGGCAACACTGAAGCTTTCTTT
cdr3_aa: CASSETGGNTEAFF

clone_size: -
v_call: TRBV7-3
d_call: -
j_call: TRBJ2-3
cdr3_nt: TGTGCCAGCAGCTCCACAGGGAGCACAGATACGCAGTATTTT
cdr3_aa: CASSSTGSTDTQYF

clone_size: -
v_call: TRBV19
d_call: TRBD1
j_call: TRBJ1-5
cdr3_nt: TGTGCCAGTAGTCACCCCTCCTTACGGGACAGCGGCACCCGCAATCAGCCCCAGCATTTT
cdr3_aa: CASSHPSLRDSGTRNQPQHF

clone_size: -
v_call: TRBV11-2
d_call: TRBD1
j_call: TRBJ1-1
cdr3_nt: TGTGCCAGCAGCGCCTTGACAGGGTCGAACACTGAAGCTTTCTTT
cdr3_aa: CASSALTGSNTEAFF

clone_size: -
v_call: TRBV19
d_call: -
j_call: TRBJ1-4
cdr3_nt: TGTGCCAGTAGTATGGGGGACACCCCTCCTGGGGCTAATGAAAAACTGTTTTTT
cdr3_aa: CASSMGDTPPGANEKLFF

clone_size: -
v_call: TRBV4-1
d_call: TRBD2
j_call: TRBJ2-7
cdr3_nt: TGCGCCAGCAGCCAAGATGCGGGGGAAGGATCCTACGAGCAGTACTTC
cdr3_aa: CASSQDAGEGSYEQYF

clone_size: -
v_call: TRBV13
d_call: TRBD1
j_call: TRBJ2-5
cdr3_nt: TGTGCCAGCAGCAATCAGGGGGCTCAAGAGACCCAGTACTTC
cdr3_aa: CASSNQGAQETQYF

clone_size: -
v_call: TRBV5-8
d_call: -
j_call: TRBJ2-2
cdr3_nt: TGTGCCAGCAGCTTGGCCCGCGGGTTACCCGGGGAGCTGTTTTTT
cdr3_aa: CASSLARGLPGELFF

clone_size: -
v_call: TRBV6-1
d_call: -
j_call: TRBJ2-3
cdr3_nt: TGTGCCAGCAGTGAAGGGCAGGCCACAGATACGCAGTATTTT
cdr3_aa: CASSEGQATDTQYF

clone_size: -
v_call: TRBV4-1
d_call: -
j_call: TRBJ2-5
cdr3_nt: TGCGCCAGCAGCCAAGATCGTGAGGAGACCCAGTACTTC
cdr3_aa: CASSQDREETQYF

clone_size: once
v_call: TRBV6-5
d_call: -
j_call: TRBJ2-5
cdr3_nt: TGTGCCAGCAGTTTGGGCCATACGGGAGATACCCAGTACTTC
cdr3_aa: CASSLGHTGDTQYF

clone_size: once
v_call: TRBV7-6
d_call: -
j_call: TRBJ2-3
cdr3_nt: TGTGCCAGCATCCTAAGTTCGGGGGATACGCAGTATTTT
cdr3_aa: CASILSSGDTQYF

clone_size: -
v_call: TRBV27
d_call: TRBD2
j_call: TRBJ2-5
cdr3_nt: TGTGCCAGCTCAAACAGCGGGGGGGTTTTCCAAGAGACCCAGTACTTC
cdr3_aa: CASSNSGGVFQETQYF

clone_size: -
v_call: TRBV11-1
d_call: TRBD1
j_call: TRBJ1-1
cdr3_nt: TGTGCCAGCAGCTTAGCGCAGGACAGGGGGCAGAACACTGAAGCTTTCTTT
cdr3_aa: CASSLAQDRGQNTEAFF

clone_size: -
v_call: TRBV4-2
d_call: TRBD1
j_call: TRBJ1-2
cdr3_nt: TGTGCCAGCAGCAACCGGGACAGAAACTATGGCTACACCTTC
cdr3_aa: CASSNRDRNYGYTF

clone_size: -
v_call: TRBV29-1
d_call: -
j_call: TRBJ1-2
cdr3_nt: TGCAGCGTTGAATGGGTAGGGGGGGCAGGGGGCTACACCTTC
cdr3_aa: CSVEWVGGAGGYTF

clone_size: -
v_call: TRBV28
d_call: TRBD1
j_call: TRBJ1-6
cdr3_nt: TGTGCCAGCAGTCCGCGACAGGGTGCACCCCTCCACTTT
cdr3_aa: CASSPRQGAPLHF

clone_size: -
v_call: TRBV6-1
d_call: TRBD1
j_call: TRBJ1-1
cdr3_nt: TGTGCCAGCAGTGTTCTGACAGGGGACGATGAAGCTTTCTTT
cdr3_aa: CASSVLTGDDEAFF

clone_size: -
v_call: TRBV11-2
d_call: -
j_call: TRBJ1-3
cdr3_nt: TGTGCCAGCAGCTCAGTACCGGGACACTGGTACTCTGGAAACACCATATATTTT
cdr3_aa: CASSSVPGHWYSGNTIYF

clone_size: -
v_call: TRBV27
d_call: TRBD1
j_call: TRBJ1-5
cdr3_nt: TGTGCCAGCAGTTCATCCGGGACAGGGTACAATCAGCCCCAGCATTTT
cdr3_aa: CASSSSGTGYNQPQHF

clone_size: -
v_call: TRBV11-2
d_call: -
j_call: TRBJ1-3
cdr3_nt: TGTGCCAGCAGCCCAAACTCTGGAAACACCATATATTTT
cdr3_aa: CASSPNSGNTIYF

clone_size: -
v_call: TRBV5-1
d_call: -
j_call: TRBJ2-1
cdr3_nt: TGCGCCAGCAGCTTGGCAGGTCAGGGTTACAATGAGCAGTTCTTC
cdr3_aa: CASSLAGQGYNEQFF

clone_size: -
v_call: TRBV7-2
d_call: -
j_call: TRBJ2-3
cdr3_nt: TGTGCCAGCAGCTTACTTCTAGCGCTCGGCACAGATACGCAGTATTTT
cdr3_aa: CASSLLLALGTDTQYF

clone_size: -
v_call: TRBV6-1
d_call: TRBD1
j_call: TRBJ2-2
cdr3_nt: TGTGCCAGCAGTCCCGCTCAGGGGGCCGGGGAGCTGTTTTTT
cdr3_aa: CASSPAQGAGELFF

clone_size: -
v_call: TRBV27
d_call: TRBD2
j_call: TRBJ2-3
cdr3_nt: TGTGCCAGCAGTTCCGGACTAGGGGCCCCAGATACGCAGTATTTT
cdr3_aa: CASSSGLGAPDTQYF

clone_size: once
v_call: TRBV4-1
d_call: TRBD2
j_call: TRBJ2-3
cdr3_nt: TGCGCCAGCAGTTTGCTCCCGGGACTAGCGGGAGGTTTTAGCACAGATACGCAGTATTTT
cdr3_aa: CASSLLPGLAGGFSTDTQYF

clone_size: -
v_call: TRBV29-1
d_call: -
j_call: TRBJ1-1
cdr3_nt: TGCAGCGTTGACCGCCCGCGGGGGAGATCGGGAGGCACTGAAGCTTTCTTT
cdr3_aa: CSVDRPRGRSGGTEAFF

clone_size: few
v_call: TRBV2
d_call: TRBD1
j_call: TRBJ1-1
cdr3_nt: TGTGCCAGCATCATGAACCCAATGGACAGGGCAGCAGCTTTCTTT
cdr3_aa: CASIMNPMDRAAAFF

clone_size: -
v_call: TRBV19
d_call: -
j_call: TRBJ2-7
cdr3_nt: TGTGCCAGCAATCCAACAGGGTCCTACGAGCAGTACTTC
cdr3_aa: CASNPTGSYEQYF

clone_size: -
v_call: TRBV2
d_call: TRBD1
j_call: TRBJ2-5
cdr3_nt: TGTGCCAGCAGTGGGCAAGGGACAGCCCAAGAGACCCAGTACTTC
cdr3_aa: CASSGQGTAQETQYF

clone_size: -
v_call: TRBV5-4
d_call: TRBD1
j_call: TRBJ2-3
cdr3_nt: TGTGCCAGCAGCTCTACCTGGGACAGGCCTTCAGATACGCAGTATTTT
cdr3_aa: CASSSTWDRPSDTQYF

clone_size: -
v_call: TRBV7-2
d_call: -
j_call: TRBJ1-2
cdr3_nt: TGTGCCAGCAGCTTATCTCCAGGGAATAACTATGGCTACACCTTC
cdr3_aa: CASSLSPGNNYGYTF

clone_size: few
v_call: TRBV4-2
d_call: TRBD2
j_call: TRBJ2-2
cdr3_nt: TGTGCCAGCAGCCAAGATTTAGCGGGAGGGAACGGGGAGCTGTTTTTT
cdr3_aa: CASSQDLAGGNGELFF

clone_size: -
v_call: TRBV5-5
d_call: TRBD2
j_call: TRBJ2-1
cdr3_nt: TGTGCCAGCAGTTACCGGGGGGGGTCTGAGCAGTTCTTC
cdr3_aa: CASSYRGGSEQFF

clone_size: -
v_call: TRBV7-2
d_call: -
j_call: TRBJ2-7
cdr3_nt: TGTGCCAGCAGCTTCCTTCGGACACCCTACGAGCAGTACTTC
cdr3_aa: CASSFLRTPYEQYF

clone_size: -
v_call: TRBV4-3
d_call: -
j_call: TRBJ1-1
cdr3_nt: TGCGCCAGCAGCCAGACAGGAAACACTGAAGCTTTCTTT
cdr3_aa: CASSQTGNTEAFF

clone_size: -
v_call: TRBV7-9
d_call: -
j_call: TRBJ1-2
cdr3_nt: TGTGCCAGCAGCTTAGAGGGGAACTATGGCTACACCTTC
cdr3_aa: CASSLEGNYGYTF

clone_size: once
v_call: TRBV5-6
d_call: -
j_call: TRBJ1-1
cdr3_nt: TGTGCCAGCAGCTTGTGGGGGGGCGGGAACACTGAAGCTTTCTTT
cdr3_aa: CASSLWGGGNTEAFF

clone_size: -
v_call: TRBV6-1
d_call: -
j_call: TRBJ2-7
cdr3_nt: TGTGCCAGCAGTGAAGAGGTAGGAGCTGCCGTTAGCTCCTACGAGCAGTACTTC
cdr3_aa: CASSEEVGAAVSSYEQYF

clone_size: -
v_call: TRBV4-1
d_call: -
j_call: TRBJ2-3
cdr3_nt: TGCGCCAGCAGCCAAGCGGAGGGAGATACGCAGTATTTT
cdr3_aa: CASSQAEGDTQYF

clone_size: -
v_call: TRBV7-3
d_call: TRBD2
j_call: TRBJ2-1
cdr3_nt: TGTGCCAGCAGCTTAGGGGGGGGAGGTGAGCAGTTCTTC
cdr3_aa: CASSLGGGGEQFF

clone_size: -
v_call: TRBV19
d_call: -
j_call: TRBJ1-1
cdr3_nt: TGTGCCAGTAGGGAGGACAGTAGCACTGAAGCTTTCTTT
cdr3_aa: CASREDSSTEAFF

clone_size: -
v_call: TRBV7-6
d_call: TRBD2
j_call: TRBJ2-1
cdr3_nt: TGTGCCAGCAGCCCGTTTGGCGGGAGGGGAAACAATGAGCAGTTCTTC
cdr3_aa: CASSPFGGRGNNEQFF

clone_size: -
v_call: TRBV5-1
d_call: TRBD1
j_call: TRBJ2-7
cdr3_nt: TGCGCCAGCAGCTGGGGGACAGGGGCGCCTTACGAGCAGTACTTC
cdr3_aa: CASSWGTGAPYEQYF

clone_size: -
v_call: TRBV4-1
d_call: -
j_call: TRBJ1-4
cdr3_nt: TGCGCCAGCAGCCAAGCAGGTTTGGAAAAACTGTTTTTT
cdr3_aa: CASSQAGLEKLFF

clone_size: once
v_call: TRBV5-1
d_call: TRBD2
j_call: TRBJ2-3
cdr3_nt: TGCGCCAGCAGCCCAGGGACTAGCGAGAGCACAGATACGCAGTATTTT
cdr3_aa: CASSPGTSESTDTQYF

clone_size: -
v_call: TRBV27
d_call: TRBD1
j_call: TRBJ1-5
cdr3_nt: TGTGCCAGCAGTTTATACGGACAGGGGGCGAGTGGACAGCCCCAGCATTTT
cdr3_aa: CASSLYGQGASGQPQHF

clone_size: -
v_call: TRBV11-2
d_call: TRBD1
j_call: TRBJ1-3
cdr3_nt: TGTGCCAGCAGCTTATCGGTGGGGACAGGGTTTTCTGGAAACACCATATATTTT
cdr3_aa: CASSLSVGTGFSGNTIYF

clone_size: few
v_call: TRBV6-5
d_call: -
j_call: TRBJ1-6
cdr3_nt: TGTGCCAGCAGTTACAGGGAGGATTCACCCCTCCACTTT
cdr3_aa: CASSYREDSPLHF

clone_size: few
v_call: TRBV11-1
d_call: TRBD1
j_call: TRBJ1-1
cdr3_nt: TGTGCCAGCAGCCCGGACAGGGCGAACACTGAAGCTTTCTTT
cdr3_aa: CASSPDRANTEAFF